This entry describes one T cell receptor (beta chain). Its antigen remains unidentified. This entry is derived from a study of T cell responses to AZD1222 COVID-19 vaccine. Overall study results and limits: Dominant at 160-218 and 743-854, vaccine-associated CD4 TCRs also spanned spike. Reportedly, nearly half the spike-specific TCRs target unmutated variant regions. An increase in Spike-specific TCR breadth and depth was observed after two AZD1222 doses. Clonal diversity was possibly underestimated; the donors were predominantly white British and more often female.

The CDR3 is made up of 14 amino acids. Trimming stripped 0 bases from V and 1 base from J, with 6 bases between. Looked up from germline, CDR1 is LGHDT and CDR2 is YNNKEL (reference sequence). Clones were read by immunoSEQ multiplex PCR, and TCRdb kept only the in-frame ones, dropping some. The table lists about 150,000 clones, about 87% of them singletons. This specimen was peripheral blood, taken on day 0 of AZD1222 vaccination. The chain couples TRBV3-1 (or the pseudogene TRBV3-2) to TRBJ1-1; D is undetermined. This TCR derives from an adult in good health. The CDR3 nucleotides are TGTGCCAGCAGCCAAGATACCCCGAACACTGAAGCTTTCTTT. It encodes CASSQDTPNTEAFF.